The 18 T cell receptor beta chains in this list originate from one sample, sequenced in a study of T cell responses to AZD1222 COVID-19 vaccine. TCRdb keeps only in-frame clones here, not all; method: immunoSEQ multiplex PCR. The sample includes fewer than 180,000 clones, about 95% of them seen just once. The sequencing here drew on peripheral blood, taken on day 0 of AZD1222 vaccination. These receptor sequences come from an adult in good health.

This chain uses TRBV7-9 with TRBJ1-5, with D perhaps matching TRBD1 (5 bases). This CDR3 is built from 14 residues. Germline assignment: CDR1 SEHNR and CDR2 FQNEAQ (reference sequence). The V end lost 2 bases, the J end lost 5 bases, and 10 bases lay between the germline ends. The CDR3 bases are TGTGCCAGCAGCTTACAGGGAGTGGATCAGCCCCAGCATTTT. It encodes CASSLQGVDQPQHF.

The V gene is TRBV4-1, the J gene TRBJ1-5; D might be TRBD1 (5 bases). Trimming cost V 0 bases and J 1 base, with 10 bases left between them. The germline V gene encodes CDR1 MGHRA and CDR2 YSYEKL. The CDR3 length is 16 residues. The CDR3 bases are TGCGCCAGCAGCCAAGAGGGGGGTATGAGCAATCAGCCCCAGCATTTT. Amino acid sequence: CASSQEGGMSNQPQHF.

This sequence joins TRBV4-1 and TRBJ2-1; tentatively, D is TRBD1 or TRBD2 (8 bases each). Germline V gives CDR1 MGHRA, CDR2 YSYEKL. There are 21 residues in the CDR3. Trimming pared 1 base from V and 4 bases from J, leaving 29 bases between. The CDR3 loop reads CASSQGAHRGFLAGTYNEQFF. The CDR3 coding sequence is TGCGCCAGCAGCCAAGGAGCACACAGGGGGTTTCTAGCGGGCACATACAATGAGCAGTTCTTC.

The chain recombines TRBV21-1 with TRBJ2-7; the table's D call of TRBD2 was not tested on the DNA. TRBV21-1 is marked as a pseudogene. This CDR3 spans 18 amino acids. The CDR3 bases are TGTGCCAGCAGCGTCGGACTAGCGGGAGCCAAGGGTTTATACGAGCAGTACGTC. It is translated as CASSVGLAGAKGLYEQYV.

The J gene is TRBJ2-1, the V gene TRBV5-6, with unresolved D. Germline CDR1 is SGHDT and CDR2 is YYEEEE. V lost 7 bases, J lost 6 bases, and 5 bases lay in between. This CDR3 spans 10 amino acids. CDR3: CASGGNEQFF. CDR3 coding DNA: TGTGCCAGCGGTGGCAATGAGCAGTTCTTC.

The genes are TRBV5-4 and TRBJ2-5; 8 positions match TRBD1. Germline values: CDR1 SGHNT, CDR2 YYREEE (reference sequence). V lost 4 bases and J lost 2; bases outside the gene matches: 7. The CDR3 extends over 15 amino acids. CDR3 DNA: TGTGCCAGCAGCCCCGCCCAGGGGGCTCAAGAGACCCAGTACTTC. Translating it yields CASSPAQGAQETQYF.

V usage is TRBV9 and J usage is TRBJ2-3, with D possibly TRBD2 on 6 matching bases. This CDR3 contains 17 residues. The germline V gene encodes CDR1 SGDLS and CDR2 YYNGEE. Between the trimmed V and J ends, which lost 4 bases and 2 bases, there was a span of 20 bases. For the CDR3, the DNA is TGTGCCAGCAGCCCTCTCTTCGCCGGGGGAATCACAGATACGCAGTATTTT. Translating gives CASSPLFAGGITDTQYF.

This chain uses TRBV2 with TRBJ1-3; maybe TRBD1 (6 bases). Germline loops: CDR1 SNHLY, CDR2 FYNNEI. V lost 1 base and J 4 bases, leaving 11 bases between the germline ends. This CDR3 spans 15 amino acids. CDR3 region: CASSEGRGAGNTIYF. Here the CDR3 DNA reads TGTGCCAGCAGTGAAGGCAGGGGTGCAGGAAACACCATATATTTT.

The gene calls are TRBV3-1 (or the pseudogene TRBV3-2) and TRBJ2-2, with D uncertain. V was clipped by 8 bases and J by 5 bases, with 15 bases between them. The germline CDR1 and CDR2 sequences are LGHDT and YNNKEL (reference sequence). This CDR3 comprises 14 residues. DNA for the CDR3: TGTGCCAGCTCCCCCGAGGTCGATACCGGGGAGCTGTTTTTT. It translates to CASSPEVDTGELFF.

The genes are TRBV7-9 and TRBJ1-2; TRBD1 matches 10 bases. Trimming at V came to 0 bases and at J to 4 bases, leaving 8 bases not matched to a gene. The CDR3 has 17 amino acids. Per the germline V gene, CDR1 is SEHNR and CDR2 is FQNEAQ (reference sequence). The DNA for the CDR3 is TGTGCCAGCAGCTTAGCGGGTACGGACAGGGGGTCCTATGGCTACACCTTC. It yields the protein CASSLAGTDRGSYGYTF.

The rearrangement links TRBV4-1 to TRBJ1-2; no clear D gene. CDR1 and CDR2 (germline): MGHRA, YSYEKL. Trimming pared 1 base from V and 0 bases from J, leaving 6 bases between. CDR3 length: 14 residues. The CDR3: CASSQATANYGYTF. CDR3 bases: TGCGCCAGCAGCCAAGCGACGGCTAACTATGGCTACACCTTC.

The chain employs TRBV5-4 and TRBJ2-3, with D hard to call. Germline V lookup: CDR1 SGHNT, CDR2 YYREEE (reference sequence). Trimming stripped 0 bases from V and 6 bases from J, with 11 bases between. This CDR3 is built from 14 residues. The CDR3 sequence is CASSLGLGGDTQYF. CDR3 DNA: TGTGCCAGCAGCTTGGGGCTAGGTGGGGATACGCAGTATTTT.

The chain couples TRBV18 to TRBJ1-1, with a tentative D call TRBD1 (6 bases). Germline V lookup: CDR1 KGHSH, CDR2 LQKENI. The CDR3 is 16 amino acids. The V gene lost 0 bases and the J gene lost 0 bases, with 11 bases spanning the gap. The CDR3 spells CASSPPGGTMNTEAFF. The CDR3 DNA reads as TGTGCCAGCTCACCACCAGGGGGTACGATGAACACTGAAGCTTTCTTT.

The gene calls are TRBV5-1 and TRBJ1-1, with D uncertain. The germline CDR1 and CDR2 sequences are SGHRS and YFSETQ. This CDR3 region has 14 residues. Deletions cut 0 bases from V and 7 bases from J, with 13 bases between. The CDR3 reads CASSLESASLEAFF. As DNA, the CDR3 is TGCGCCAGCAGCTTGGAGTCCGCCTCTCTTGAAGCTTTCTTT.

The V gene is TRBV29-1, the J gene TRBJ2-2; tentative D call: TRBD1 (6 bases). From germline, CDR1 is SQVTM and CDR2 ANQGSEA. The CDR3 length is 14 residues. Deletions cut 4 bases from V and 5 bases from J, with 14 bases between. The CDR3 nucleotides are TGCAGCGTTGCCCCACAGGGATTGACCGGGGAGCTGTTTTTT. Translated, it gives CSVAPQGLTGELFF.

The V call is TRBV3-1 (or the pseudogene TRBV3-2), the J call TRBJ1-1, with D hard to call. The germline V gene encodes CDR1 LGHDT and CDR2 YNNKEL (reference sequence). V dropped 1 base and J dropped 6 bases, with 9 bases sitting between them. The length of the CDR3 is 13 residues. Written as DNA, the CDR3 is TGTGCCAGCAGCCAAGGCTTCTGGGCTGAAGCTTTCTTT. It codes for CASSQGFWAEAFF.

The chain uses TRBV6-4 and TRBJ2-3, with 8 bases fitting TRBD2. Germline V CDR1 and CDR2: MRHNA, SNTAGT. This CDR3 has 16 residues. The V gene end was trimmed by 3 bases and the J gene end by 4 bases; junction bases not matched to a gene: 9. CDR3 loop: CASSESSGSAPDTQYF. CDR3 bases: TGTGCCAGCAGTGAATCAAGCGGGAGCGCCCCAGATACGCAGTATTTT.

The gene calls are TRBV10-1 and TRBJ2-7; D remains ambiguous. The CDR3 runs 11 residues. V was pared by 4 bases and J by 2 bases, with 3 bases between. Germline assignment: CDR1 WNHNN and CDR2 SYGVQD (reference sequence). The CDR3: CASSGPYEQYV. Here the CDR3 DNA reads TGCGCCAGCAGTGGACCCTACGAGCAGTACGTC.